This passage covers 3 T cell receptor beta chains from one sample sequenced in a study of T cell repertoires in cytomegalovirus infection. TCRdb re-derived calls from the reads in MiXCR, one entry per CDR3 protein. The sample shows some 700,000 distinct CDR3 sequences, 35% of them seen only once. Sequencing was carried out using PBMCs. The receptors shown here come from a human donor in good health (CMV status not recorded). Some clones in this sample may be carry-over from other donors' samples.

The V gene is TRBV28, the J gene TRBJ2-5; D unresolved. CDR1 is MDHEN and CDR2 is SYDVKM in the germline V gene. Trimming shortened V by 6 bases and J by 5 bases, and 10 bases separated the two germline ends. The CDR3 loop spans 12 amino acids. The CDR3 here is CASRPSMETQYF. As DNA, the CDR3 is TGTGCCAGCAGGCCTTCAATGGAGACCCAGTACTTC.

The genes are TRBV7-9 and TRBJ1-2; no reliable D call. The V gene lost 0 bases and the J gene lost 6 bases, with 20 bases spanning the gap. From germline, CDR1 is SEHNR and CDR2 FQNEAQ (reference sequence). The CDR3 is made up of 17 amino acids. The DNA of the CDR3 is TGTGCCAGCAGCTTAGCCTGGGGATCCCCCAGGAAGGATGGCTACACCTTC. Translating it yields CASSLAWGSPRKDGYTF.

This chain joins TRBV6-1 and TRBJ2-1; 9 bases fit TRBD1. The CDR3 runs to 15 residues. Germline trimming cut 11 bases from V and 1 base from J; bases unmatched to any gene: 9. CDR1 is MNHNS and CDR2 is SASEGT in the germline V gene. DNA of the CDR3: TGTGCCGGGACAGGGAAGGGTGGGTCCTACAATGAGCAGTTCTTC. It codes for CAGTGKGGSYNEQFF.